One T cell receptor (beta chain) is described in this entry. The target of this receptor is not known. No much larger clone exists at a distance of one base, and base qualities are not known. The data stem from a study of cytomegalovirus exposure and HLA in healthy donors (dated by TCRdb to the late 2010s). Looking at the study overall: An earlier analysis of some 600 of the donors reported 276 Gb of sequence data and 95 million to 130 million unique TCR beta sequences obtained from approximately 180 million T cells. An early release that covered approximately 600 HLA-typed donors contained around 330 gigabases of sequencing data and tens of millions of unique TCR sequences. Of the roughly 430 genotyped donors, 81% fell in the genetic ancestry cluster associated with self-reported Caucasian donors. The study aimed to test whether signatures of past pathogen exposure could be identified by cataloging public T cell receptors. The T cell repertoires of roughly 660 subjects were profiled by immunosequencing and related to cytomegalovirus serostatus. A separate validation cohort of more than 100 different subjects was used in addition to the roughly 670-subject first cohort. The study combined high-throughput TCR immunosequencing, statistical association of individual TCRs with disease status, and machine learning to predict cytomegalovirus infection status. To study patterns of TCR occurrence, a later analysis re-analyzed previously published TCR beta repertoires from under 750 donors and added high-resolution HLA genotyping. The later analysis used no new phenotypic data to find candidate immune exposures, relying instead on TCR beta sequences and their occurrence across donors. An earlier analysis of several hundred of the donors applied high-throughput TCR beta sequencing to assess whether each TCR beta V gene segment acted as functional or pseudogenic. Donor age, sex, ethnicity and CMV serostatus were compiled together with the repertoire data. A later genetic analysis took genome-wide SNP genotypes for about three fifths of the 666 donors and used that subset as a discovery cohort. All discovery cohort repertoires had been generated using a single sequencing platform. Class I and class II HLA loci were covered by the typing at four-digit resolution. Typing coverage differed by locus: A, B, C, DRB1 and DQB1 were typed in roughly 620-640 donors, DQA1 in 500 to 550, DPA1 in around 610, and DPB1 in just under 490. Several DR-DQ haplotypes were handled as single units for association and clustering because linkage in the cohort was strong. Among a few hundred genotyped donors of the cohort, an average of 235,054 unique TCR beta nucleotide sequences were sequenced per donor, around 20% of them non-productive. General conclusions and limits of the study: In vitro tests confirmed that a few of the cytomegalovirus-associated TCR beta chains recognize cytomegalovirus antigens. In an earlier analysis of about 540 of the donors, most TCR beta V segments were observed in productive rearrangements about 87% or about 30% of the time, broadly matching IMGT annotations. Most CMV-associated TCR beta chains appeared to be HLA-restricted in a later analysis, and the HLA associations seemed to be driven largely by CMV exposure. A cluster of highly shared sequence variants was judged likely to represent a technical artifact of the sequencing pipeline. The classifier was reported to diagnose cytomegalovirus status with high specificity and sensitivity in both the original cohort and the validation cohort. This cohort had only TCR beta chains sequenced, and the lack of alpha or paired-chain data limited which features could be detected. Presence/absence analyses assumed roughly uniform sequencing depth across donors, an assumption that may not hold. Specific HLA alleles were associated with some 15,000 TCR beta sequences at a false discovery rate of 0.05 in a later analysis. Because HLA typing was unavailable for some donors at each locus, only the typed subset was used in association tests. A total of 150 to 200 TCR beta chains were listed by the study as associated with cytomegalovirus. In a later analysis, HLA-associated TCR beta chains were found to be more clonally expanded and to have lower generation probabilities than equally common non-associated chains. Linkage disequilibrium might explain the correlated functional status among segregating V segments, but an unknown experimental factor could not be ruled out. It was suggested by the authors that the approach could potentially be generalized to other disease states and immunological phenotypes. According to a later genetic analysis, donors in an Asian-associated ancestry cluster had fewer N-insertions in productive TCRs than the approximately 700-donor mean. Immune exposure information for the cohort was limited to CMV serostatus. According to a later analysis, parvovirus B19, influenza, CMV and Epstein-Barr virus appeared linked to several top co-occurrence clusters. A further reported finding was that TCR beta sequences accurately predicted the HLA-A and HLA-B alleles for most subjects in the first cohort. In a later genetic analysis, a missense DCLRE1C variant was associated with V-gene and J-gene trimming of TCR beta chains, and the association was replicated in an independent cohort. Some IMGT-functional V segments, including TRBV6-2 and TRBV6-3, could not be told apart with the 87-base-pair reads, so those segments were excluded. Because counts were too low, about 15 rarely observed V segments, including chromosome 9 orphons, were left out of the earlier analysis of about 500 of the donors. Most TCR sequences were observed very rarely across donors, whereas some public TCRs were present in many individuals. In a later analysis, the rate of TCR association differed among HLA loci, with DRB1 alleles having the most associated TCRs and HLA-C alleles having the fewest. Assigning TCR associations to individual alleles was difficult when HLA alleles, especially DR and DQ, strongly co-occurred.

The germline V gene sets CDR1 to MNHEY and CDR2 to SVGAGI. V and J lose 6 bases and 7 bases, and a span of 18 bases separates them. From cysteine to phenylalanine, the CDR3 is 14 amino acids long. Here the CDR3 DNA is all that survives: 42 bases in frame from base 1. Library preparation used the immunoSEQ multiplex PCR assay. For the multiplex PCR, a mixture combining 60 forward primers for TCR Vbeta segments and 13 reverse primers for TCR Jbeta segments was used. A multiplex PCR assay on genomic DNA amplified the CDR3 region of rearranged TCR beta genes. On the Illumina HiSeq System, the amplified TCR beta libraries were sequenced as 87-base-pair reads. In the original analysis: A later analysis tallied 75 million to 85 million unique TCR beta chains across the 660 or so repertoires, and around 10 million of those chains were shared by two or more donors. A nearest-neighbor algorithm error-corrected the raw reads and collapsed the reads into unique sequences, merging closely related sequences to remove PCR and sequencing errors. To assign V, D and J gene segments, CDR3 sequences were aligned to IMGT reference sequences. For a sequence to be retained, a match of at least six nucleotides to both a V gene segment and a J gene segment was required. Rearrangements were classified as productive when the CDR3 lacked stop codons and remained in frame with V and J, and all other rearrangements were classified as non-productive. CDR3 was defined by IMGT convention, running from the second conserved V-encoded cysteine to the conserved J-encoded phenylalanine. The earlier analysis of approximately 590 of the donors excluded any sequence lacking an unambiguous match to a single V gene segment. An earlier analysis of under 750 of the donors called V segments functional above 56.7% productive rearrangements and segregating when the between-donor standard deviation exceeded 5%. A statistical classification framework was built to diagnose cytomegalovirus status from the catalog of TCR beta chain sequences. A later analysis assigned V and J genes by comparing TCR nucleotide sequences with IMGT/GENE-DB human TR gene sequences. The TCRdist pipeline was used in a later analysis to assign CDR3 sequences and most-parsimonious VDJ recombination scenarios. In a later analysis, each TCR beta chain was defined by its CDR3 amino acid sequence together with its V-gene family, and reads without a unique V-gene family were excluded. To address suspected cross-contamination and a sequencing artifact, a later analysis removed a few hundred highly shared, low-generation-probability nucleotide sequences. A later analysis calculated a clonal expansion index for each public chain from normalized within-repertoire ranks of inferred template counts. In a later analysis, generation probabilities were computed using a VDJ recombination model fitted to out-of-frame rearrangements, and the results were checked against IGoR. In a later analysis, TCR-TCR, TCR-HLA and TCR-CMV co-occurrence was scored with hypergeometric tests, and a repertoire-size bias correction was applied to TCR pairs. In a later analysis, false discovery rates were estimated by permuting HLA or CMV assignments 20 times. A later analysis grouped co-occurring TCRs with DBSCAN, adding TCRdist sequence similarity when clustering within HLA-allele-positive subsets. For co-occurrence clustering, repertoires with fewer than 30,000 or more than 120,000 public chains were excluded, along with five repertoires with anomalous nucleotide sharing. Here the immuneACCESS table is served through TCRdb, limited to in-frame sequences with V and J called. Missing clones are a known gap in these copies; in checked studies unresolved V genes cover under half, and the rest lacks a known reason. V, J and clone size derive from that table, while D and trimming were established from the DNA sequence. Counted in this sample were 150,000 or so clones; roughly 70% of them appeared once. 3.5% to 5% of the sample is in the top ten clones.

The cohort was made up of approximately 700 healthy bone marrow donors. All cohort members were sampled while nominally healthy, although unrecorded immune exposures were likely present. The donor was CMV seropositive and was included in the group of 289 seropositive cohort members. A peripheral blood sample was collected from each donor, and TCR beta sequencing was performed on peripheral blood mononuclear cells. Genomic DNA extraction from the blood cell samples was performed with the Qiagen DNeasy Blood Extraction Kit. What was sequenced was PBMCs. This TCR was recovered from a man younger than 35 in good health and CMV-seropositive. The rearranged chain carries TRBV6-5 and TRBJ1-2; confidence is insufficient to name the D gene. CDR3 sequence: CASRDSGIAGGYTF. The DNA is TGTGCCAGCAGAGACTCCGGGATAGCGGGTGGCTACACCTTC.